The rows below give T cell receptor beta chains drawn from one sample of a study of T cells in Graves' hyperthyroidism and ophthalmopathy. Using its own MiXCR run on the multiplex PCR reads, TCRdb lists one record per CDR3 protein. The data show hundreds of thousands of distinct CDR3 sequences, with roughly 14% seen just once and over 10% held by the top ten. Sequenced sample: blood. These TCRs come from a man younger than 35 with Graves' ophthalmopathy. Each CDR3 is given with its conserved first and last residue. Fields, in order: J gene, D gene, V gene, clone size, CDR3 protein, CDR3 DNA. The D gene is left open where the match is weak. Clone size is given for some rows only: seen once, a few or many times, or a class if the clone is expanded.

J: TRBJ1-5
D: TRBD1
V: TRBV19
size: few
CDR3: CASSRPPGQGALRQPQHF
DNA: TGTGCCAGTAGTAGACCCCCGGGACAGGGGGCGCTTCGTCAGCCCCAGCATTTT

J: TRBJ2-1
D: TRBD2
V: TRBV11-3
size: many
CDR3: CASSSGTSGNPNEQFF
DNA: TGTGCCAGCAGCTCGGGGACTAGCGGGAACCCCAATGAGCAGTTCTTC

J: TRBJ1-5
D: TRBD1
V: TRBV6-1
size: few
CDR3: CASTENQGARNQPQHF
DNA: TGTGCCAGCACCGAGAACCAGGGGGCGCGCAATCAGCCCCAGCATTTT

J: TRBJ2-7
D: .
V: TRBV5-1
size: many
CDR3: CASSPQGSGAYEQYF
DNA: TGCGCCAGCAGCCCCCAGGGTAGCGGCGCCTACGAGCAGTACTTC

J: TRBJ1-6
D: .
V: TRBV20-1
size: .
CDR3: CSAREGDFPLHF
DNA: TGCAGTGCTAGAGAGGGGGACTTTCCCCTCCACTTT

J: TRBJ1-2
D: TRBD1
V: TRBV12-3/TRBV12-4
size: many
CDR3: CASSRGTGTFYGYTF
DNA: TGTGCCAGCAGCCGCGGGACAGGGACTTTCTATGGCTACACCTTC

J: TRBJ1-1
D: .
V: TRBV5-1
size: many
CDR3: CASSLVWNTEAFF
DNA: TGCGCCAGCAGCTTGGTGTGGAACACTGAAGCTTTCTTT

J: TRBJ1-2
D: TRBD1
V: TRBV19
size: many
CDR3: CASRGGQGNYGYTF
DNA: TGTGCCAGTAGGGGGGGACAGGGGAACTATGGCTACACCTTC

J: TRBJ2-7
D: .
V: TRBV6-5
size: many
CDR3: CASSYSKGLYEQYF
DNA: TGTGCCAGCAGTTACTCGAAAGGGCTCTACGAGCAGTACTTC

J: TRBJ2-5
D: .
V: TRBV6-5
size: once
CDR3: CASSYGGDSRETQYF
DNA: TGTGCCAGCAGTTACGGAGGGGACAGCAGAGAGACCCAGTACTTC

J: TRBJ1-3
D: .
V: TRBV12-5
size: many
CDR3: CASGLSSGNTIYF
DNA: TGTGCTAGTGGTCTGAGCTCTGGAAACACCATATATTTT

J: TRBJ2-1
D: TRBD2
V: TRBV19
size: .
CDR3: CATEAGVAYNEQFF
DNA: TGTGCCACGGAAGCGGGAGTAGCCTACAATGAGCAGTTCTTC

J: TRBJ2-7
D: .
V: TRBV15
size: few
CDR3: CATSRGKIYEQYF
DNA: TGTGCCACCAGCAGGGGGAAAATCTACGAGCAGTACTTC

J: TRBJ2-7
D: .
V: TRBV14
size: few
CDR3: CASSHNRRNEQYF
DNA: TGTGCCAGCAGCCACAACAGGCGGAACGAGCAGTACTTC

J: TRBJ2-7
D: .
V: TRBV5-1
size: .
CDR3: CASRGTGSGSYEQYF
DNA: TGCGCCAGCAGGGGGACGGGGAGCGGATCCTACGAGCAGTACTTC

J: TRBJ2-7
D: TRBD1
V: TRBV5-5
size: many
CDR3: CASSLVGTGDPAYEQYF
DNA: TGTGCCAGCAGCTTGGTGGGGACAGGGGATCCCGCCTACGAGCAGTACTTC

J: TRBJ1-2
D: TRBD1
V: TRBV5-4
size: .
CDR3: CASRTLGTGATGGYTF
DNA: TGTGCCAGCAGAACCCTTGGGACAGGGGCAACTGGTGGCTACACCTTC

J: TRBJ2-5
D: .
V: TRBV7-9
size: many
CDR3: CASSLEGRGTQYF
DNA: TGTGCCAGCAGCCTAGAGGGCAGAGGGACCCAGTACTTC

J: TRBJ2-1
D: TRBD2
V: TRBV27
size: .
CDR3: CASKRAGGSGEQFF
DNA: TGTGCCAGCAAACGAGCGGGAGGATCCGGGGAGCAGTTCTTC

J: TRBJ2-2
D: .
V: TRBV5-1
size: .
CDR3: CASSGLSIGELFF
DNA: TGCGCCAGCAGCGGGCTTTCTATCGGGGAGCTGTTTTTT

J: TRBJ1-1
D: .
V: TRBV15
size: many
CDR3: CATSSDRYTEAFF
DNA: TGTGCCACCAGCAGTGACAGATACACTGAAGCTTTCTTT

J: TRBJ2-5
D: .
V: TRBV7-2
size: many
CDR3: CASSSSTKETQYF
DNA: TGTGCCAGCAGCTCCTCCACAAAAGAGACCCAGTACTTC

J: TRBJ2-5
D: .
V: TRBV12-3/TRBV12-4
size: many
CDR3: CASRAPGEETQYF
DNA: TGTGCCAGCAGAGCTCCAGGGGAAGAGACCCAGTACTTC